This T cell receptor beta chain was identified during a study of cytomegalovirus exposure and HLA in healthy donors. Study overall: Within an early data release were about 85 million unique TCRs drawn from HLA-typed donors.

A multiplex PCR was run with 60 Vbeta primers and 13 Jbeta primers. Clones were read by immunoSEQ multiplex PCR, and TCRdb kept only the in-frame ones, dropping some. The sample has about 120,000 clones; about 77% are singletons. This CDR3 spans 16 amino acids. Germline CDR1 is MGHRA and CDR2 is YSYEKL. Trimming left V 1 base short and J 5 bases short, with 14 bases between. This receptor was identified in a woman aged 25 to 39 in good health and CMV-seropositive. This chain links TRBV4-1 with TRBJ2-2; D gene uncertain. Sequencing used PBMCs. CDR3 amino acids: CASSQVISYETGELFF. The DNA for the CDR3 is TGCGCCAGCAGCCAAGTCATTAGCTACGAGACCGGGGAGCTGTTTTTT.